This T cell receptor beta chain was captured in a study of technical replicates of blood from several donors. V was cut by 0 bases and J by 3 bases, with 14 bases left in between. The CDR3 sequence is 15 residues long. The germline CDR1 and CDR2 sequences are GTSNPN and SVGIG (reference sequence). Sequenced by immunoSEQ multiplex PCR; TCRdb stores in-frame clones only, minus some. The sample consists of tens of thousands of clones, just under 95% of them appearing once. The sequenced sample was T cells isolated from PBMCs. The sequence was obtained from a human donor in good health. The chain joins TRBV30 to TRBJ1-2; no definite D call. CDR3 DNA: TGTGCCTGGAGTGTACTAGGCAGAAACCACTATGGCTACACCTTC. Its protein product is CAWSVLGRNHYGYTF.